The clone carrying this T cell receptor (beta chain) was counted between two and nine times. Its specificity is not known. On average, the one heparinised blood draw given by each donor was about 100 mL. This sample stems from a study of beta chain features in type 1 diabetes. Study observations and caveats: Unsettled here was the matter of whether HLA type influences TCRB rearrangement.

The entirety of the isolated RNA underwent reverse transcription, so expressed TCRB transcripts were sequenced. Clones were sequenced by immunoSEQ multiplex PCR, and TCRdb holds only the in-frame ones, with some missing. The sample has 200,000 to 250,000 clones, more than 9% seen once. Trimming stripped 4 bases from V and 2 bases from J, with 17 bases between. CDR1 is SGHRS, CDR2 YFSETQ, per germline. CDR3 size: 16 residues. The chain carries TRBV5-1 and TRBJ2-3; TRBD2 is a possible D gene (6 bases). This sequence originates from a young woman in good health. Material: naive CD4+ T cells from blood. CDR3 coding DNA: TGCGCCAGCAGCCCCCAGGCTAGCGCACCCACAGATACGCAGTATTTT. Translated, it gives CASSPQASAPTDTQYF. The full variable domain, in which reference TRBV5-1 and TRBJ2-3 provide the parts outside the CDR3, is KAGVTQTPRYLIKTRGQQVTLSCSPISGHRSVSWYQQTPGQGLQFLFEYFSETQRNKGNFPGRFSGRQFSNSRSEMNVSTLELGDSALYLCASSPQASAPTDTQYFGPGTRLTVL.